This TCR beta chain derives from a study of molecular identifiers for immune sequencing clone quantification. Study conclusions and caveats: Highly expanded clones may be undercounted when identical TCR molecules share barcodes. For effector cells, clones above 20 RNA copies held over 99% of molecules; for naive cells, under 1%.

Generation of bulk TCR libraries relied on previously described methods and listed TCR primers. MiXCR, run by TCRdb on the PCR reads, gives a single entry per CDR3 protein. Of about half a million distinct CDR3 sequences in the sample, about a fifth were seen once. This clonotype was detected many times. As yet, its antigen is unknown. The sequenced sample was naive CD8+ T cells from blood, with Jurkat cell RNA spiked in. Subset specified: FACS-sorted CD8+CD4-CCR7+CD45RA+ naive T cells. The clonotype originates from a human donor in good health. Some libraries in this study had Jurkat cell RNA spiked in.

This chain's CDR3 is CAWISQRESGSYEQYF. The CDR3 DNA reads as TGTGCCTGGATTTCCCAGCGGGAGTCGGGGTCGTACGAGCAGTACTTC. The chain carries TRBV30 and TRBJ2-7, with 8 bases aligning to TRBD2. Germline lookup yields CDR1 GTSNPN and CDR2 SVGIG (reference sequence). The CDR3 contains 16 residues. V was pared by 4 bases and J by 4 bases, with 15 bases of the junction left unmatched.